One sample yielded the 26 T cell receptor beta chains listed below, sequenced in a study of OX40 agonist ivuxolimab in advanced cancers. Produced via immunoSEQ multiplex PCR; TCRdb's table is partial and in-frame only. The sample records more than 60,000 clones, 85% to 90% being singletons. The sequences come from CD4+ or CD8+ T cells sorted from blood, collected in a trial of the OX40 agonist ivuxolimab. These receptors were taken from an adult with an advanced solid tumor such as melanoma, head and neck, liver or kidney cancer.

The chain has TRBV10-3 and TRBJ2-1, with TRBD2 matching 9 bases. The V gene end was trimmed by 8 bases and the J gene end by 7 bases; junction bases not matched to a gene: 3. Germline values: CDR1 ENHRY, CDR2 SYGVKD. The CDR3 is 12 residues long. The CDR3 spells CAIGTSLNEQFF. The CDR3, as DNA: TGTGCCATCGGGACTAGCTTAAATGAGCAGTTCTTC.

As DNA, the CDR3 is TGTGCCATCATGCCGCCAACCGGGACAGGGGGGAAGTCTGGGGCCAACGTCCTGACTTTC. Its translation is CAIMPPTGTGGKSGANVLTF. The chain recombines TRBV10-3 with TRBJ2-6, with TRBD1 matching over 11 bases. Germline CDR1 and CDR2: ENHRY and SYGVKD. The trim removed 7 bases at V and 1 base at J, leaving 15 bases unmatched. The length of the CDR3 is 20 residues.

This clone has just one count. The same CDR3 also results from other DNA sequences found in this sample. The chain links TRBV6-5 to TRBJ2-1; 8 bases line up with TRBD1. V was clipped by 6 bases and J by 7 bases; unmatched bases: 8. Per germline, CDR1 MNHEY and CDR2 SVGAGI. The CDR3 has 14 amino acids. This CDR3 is CASSRRTGWNEQFF. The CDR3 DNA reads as TGTGCCAGCAGCCGCCGGACAGGGTGGAATGAGCAGTTCTTC.

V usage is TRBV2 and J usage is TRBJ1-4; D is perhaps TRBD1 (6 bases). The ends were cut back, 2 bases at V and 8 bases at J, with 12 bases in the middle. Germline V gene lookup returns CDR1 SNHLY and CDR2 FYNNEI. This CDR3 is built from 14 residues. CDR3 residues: CASSETGAREKLFF. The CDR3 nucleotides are TGTGCCAGCAGTGAAACGGGGGCGAGGGAAAAACTGTTTTTT.

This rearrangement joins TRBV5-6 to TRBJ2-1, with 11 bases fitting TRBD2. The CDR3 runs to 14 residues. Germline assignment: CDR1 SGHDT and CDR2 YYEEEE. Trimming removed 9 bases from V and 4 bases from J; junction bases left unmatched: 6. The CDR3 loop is CATSGTSGYNEQFF. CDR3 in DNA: TGTGCCACCTCCGGGACTAGCGGATACAATGAGCAGTTCTTC.

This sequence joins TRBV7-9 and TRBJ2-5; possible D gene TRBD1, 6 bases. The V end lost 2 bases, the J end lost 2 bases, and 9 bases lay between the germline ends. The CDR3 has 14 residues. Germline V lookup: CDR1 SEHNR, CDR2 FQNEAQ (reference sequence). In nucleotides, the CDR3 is TGTGCCAGCAGCTTAACAGGGTCACAAGAGACCCAGTACTTC. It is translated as CASSLTGSQETQYF.

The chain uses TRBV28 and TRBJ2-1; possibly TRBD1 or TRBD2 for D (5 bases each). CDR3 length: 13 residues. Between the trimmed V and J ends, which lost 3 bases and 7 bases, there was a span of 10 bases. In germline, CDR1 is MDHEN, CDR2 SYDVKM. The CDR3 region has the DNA TGTGCCAGCAGTTTTGGGACGGGGAATGAGCAGTTCTTC. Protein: CASSFGTGNEQFF.

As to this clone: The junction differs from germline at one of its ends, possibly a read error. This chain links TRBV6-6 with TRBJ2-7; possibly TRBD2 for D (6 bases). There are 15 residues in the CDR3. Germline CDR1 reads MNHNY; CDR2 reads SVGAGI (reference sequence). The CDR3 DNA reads TGTGTCAGCAGTCGCGGGGCGGATTTGGTATACGAGCAGTACTTC. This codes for CVSSRGADLVYEQYF.

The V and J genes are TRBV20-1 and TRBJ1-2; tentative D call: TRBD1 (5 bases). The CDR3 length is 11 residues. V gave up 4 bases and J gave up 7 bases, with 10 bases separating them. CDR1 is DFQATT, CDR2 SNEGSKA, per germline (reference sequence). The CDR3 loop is CSAKPRVGYTF. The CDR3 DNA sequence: TGCAGTGCTAAACCCAGGGTTGGCTACACCTTC.

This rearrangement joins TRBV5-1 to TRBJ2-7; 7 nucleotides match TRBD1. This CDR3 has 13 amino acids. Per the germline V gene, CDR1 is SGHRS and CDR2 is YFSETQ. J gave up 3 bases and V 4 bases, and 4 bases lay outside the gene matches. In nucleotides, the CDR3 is TGCGCCAGCAGCAGGGACAGCGACTACGAGCAGTACTTC. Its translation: CASSRDSDYEQYF.

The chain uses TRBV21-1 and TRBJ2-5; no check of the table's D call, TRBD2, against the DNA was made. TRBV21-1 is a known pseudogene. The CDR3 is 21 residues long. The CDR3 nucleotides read TGTGCCAGCAGCAAAGATGTGCGGGGGCTTAAGTTTAGGGGAATAGTGGAGACCCAGTACTTC. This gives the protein CASSKDVRGLKFRGIVETQYF.

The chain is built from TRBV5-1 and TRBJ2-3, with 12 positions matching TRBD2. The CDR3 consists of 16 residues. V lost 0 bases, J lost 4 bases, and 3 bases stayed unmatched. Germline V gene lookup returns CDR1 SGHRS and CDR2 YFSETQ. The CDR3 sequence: CASSLGLAGVSDTQYF. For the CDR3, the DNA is TGCGCCAGCAGCTTGGGACTAGCGGGGGTCTCAGATACGCAGTATTTT.

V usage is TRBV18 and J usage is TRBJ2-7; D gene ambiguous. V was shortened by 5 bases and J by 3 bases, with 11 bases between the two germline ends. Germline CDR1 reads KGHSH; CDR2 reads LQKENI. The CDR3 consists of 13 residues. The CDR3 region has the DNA TGTGCCAGCTCATTAGGGCCCCGCTACGAGCAGTACTTC. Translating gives CASSLGPRYEQYF.

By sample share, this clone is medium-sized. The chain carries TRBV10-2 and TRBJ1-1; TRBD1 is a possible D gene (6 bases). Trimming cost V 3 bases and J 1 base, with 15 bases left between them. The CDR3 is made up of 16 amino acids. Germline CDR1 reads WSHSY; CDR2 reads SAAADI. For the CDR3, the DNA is TGCGCCAGCAGTGAATCGTGGGACAAGACGAACACTGAAGCTTTCTTT. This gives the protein CASSESWDKTNTEAFF.

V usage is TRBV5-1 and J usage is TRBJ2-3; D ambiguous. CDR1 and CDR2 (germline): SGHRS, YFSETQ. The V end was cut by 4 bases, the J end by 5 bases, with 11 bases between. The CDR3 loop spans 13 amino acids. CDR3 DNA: TGCGCCAGCAGCACCGCGATGGGAGATACGCAGTATTTT. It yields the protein CASSTAMGDTQYF. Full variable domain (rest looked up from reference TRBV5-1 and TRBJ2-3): KAGVTQTPRYLIKTRGQQVTLSCSPISGHRSVSWYQQTPGQGLQFLFEYFSETQRNKGNFPGRFSGRQFSNSRSEMNVSTLELGDSALYLCASSTAMGDTQYFGPGTRLTVL.

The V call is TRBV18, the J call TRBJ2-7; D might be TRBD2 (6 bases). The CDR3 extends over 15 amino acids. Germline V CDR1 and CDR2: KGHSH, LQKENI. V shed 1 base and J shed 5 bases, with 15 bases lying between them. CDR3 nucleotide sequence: TGTGCCAGCTCACCACGGGAGGTAGGGTTCAACGAGCAGTACTTC. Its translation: CASSPREVGFNEQYF.

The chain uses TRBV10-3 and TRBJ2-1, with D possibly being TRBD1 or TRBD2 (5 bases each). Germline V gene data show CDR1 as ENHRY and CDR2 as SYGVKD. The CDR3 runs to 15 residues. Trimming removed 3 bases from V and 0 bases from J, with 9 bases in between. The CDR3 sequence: CAISDRDGSYNEQFF. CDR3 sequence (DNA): TGTGCCATCAGTGACCGGGACGGCTCCTACAATGAGCAGTTCTTC.

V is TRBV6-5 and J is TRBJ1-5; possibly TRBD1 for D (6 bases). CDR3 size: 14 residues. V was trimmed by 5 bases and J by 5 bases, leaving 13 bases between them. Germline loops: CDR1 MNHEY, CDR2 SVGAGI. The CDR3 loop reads CASSTGGAYQPQHF. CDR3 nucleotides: TGTGCCAGCAGTACGGGGGGGGCGTATCAGCCCCAGCATTTT.

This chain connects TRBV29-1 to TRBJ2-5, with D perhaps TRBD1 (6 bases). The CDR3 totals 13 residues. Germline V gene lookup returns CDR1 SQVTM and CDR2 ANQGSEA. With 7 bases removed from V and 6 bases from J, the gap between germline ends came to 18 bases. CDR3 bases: TGCAGCGCCCTCGGAGACAGGAGGCAGACCCAGTACTTC. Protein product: CSALGDRRQTQYF.

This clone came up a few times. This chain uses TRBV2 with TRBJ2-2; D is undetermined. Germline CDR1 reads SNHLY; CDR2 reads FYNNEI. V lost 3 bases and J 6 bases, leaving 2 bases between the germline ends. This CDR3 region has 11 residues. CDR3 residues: CASSDPGELFF. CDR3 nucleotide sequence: TGTGCCAGCAGTGATCCCGGGGAGCTGTTTTTT.

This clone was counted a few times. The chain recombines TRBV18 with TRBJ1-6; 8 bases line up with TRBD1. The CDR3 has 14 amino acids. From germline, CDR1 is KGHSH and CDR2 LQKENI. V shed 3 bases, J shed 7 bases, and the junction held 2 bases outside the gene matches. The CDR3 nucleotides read TGTGCCAGCTCACCGGACAGGGTCAATTCACCCCTCCACTTT. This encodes CASSPDRVNSPLHF.

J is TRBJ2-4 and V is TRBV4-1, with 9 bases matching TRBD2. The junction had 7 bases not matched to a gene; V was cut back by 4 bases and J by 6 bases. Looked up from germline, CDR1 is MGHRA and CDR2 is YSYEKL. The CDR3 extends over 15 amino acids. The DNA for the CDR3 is TGCGCCAGCAGCCGCGGGGGGGTCGGGGGAAACATTCAGTACTTC. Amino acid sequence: CASSRGGVGGNIQYF.

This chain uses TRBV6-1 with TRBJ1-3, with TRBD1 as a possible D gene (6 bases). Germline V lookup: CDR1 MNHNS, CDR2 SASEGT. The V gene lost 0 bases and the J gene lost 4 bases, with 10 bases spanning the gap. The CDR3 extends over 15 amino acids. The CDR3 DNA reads TGTGCCAGCAGTGAAGCACGGGGGCTCGGAAACACCATATATTTT. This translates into CASSEARGLGNTIYF.

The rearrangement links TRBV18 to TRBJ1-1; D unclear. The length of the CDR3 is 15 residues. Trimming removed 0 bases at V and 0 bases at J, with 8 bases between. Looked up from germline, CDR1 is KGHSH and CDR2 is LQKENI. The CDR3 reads CASSPPLALNTEAFF. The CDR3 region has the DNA TGTGCCAGCTCACCACCGCTGGCTCTGAACACTGAAGCTTTCTTT.

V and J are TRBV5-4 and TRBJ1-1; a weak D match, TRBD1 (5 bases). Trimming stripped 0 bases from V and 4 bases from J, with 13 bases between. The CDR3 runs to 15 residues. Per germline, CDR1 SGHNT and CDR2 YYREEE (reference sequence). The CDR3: CASSLAGTLGTEAFF. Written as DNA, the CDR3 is TGTGCCAGCAGCTTGGCCGGGACCCTAGGCACTGAAGCTTTCTTT.

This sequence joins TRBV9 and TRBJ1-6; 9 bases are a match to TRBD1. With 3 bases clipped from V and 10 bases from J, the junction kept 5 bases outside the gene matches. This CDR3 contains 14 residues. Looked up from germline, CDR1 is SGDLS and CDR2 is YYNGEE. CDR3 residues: CASSETGGLSPLHF. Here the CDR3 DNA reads TGTGCCAGCAGCGAAACAGGGGGCCTATCACCCCTCCACTTT.